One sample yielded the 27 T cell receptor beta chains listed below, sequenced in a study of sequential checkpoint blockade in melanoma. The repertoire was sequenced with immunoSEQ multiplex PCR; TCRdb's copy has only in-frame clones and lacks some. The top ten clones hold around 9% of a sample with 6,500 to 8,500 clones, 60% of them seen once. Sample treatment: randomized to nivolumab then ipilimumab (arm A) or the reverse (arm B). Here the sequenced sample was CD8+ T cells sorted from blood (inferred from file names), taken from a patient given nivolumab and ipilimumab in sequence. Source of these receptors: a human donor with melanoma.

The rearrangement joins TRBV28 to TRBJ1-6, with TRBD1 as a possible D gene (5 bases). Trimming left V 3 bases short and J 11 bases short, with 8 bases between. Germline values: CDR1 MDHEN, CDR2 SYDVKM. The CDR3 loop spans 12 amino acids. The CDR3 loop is CASSFGGAPLHF. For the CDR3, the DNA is TGTGCCAGCAGTTTTGGGGGGGCACCCCTCCACTTT.

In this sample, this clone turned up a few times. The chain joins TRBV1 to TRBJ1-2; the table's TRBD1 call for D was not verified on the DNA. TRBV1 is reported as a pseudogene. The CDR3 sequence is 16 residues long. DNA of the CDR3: TGCACCAGCAGCCAAGACCCCGGGACAGGGAACTATGGCTACACCTTC. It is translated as CTSSQDPGTGNYGYTF.

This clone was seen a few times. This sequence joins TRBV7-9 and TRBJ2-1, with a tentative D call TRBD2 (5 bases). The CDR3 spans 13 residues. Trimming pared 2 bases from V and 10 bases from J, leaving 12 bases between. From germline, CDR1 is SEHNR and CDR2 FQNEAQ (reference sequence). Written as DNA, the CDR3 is TGTGCCAGCAGCTTATTCGGGATTGGGGAGCAGTTCTTC. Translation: CASSLFGIGEQFF.

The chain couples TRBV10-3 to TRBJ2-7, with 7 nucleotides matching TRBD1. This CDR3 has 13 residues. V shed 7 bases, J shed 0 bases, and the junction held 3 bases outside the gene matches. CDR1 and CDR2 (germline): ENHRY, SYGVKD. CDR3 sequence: CAITDRNSYEQYF. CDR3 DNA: TGTGCCATCACGGACAGGAACTCCTACGAGCAGTACTTC.

Here the CDR3 DNA reads TGCGCCAGCAGCCTAGGGACTAGCGGGTCCCACGAGCAGTACTTC. Protein product: CASSLGTSGSHEQYF. V usage is TRBV5-1 and J usage is TRBJ2-7; 12 bases fit TRBD2. The germline gives CDR1 SGHRS, CDR2 YFSETQ. This CDR3 spans 15 amino acids. J lost 5 bases, V lost 4 bases, and 7 bases had no gene match.

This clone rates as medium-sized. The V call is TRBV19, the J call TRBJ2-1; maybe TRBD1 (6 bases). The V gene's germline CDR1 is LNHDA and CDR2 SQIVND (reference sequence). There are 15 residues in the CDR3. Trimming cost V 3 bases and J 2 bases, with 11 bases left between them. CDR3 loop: CASSMTSGAYNEQFF. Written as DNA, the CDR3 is TGTGCCAGTAGTATGACCTCAGGGGCCTACAATGAGCAGTTCTTC.

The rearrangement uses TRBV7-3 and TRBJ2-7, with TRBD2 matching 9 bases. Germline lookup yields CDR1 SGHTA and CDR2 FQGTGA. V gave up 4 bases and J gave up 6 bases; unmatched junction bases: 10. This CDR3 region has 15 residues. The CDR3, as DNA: TGTGCCAGCAGCTCCGGGGATAGCGGGAGCCTCGAGCAGTACTTC. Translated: CASSSGDSGSLEQYF.

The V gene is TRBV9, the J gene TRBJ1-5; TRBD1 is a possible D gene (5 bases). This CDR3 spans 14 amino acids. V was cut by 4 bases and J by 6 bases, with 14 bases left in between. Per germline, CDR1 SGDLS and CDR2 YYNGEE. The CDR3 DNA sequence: TGTGCCAGCAGCCACCGGGGGGAGGGTCAGCCCCAGCATTTT. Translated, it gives CASSHRGEGQPQHF.

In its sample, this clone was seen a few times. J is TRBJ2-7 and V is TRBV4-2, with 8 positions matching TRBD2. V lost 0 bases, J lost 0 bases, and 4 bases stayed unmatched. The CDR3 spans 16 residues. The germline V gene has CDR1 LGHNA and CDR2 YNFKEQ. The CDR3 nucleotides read TGTGCCAGCAGCCAAGATTCCCTAGCGGGCTCCTACGAGCAGTACTTC. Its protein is CASSQDSLAGSYEQYF.

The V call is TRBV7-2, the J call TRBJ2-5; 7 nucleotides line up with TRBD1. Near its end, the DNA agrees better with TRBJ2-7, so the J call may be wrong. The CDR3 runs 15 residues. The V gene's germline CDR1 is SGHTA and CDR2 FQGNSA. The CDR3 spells CASSLELQGTYEQYF. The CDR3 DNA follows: TGTGCCAGCAGCTTAGAGTTACAGGGGACCTACGAGCAGTACTTC.

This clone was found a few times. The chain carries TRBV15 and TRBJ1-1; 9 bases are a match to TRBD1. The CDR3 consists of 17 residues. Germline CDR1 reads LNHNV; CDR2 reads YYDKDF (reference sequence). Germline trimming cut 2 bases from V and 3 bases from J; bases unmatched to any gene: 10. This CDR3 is CATSRLHQGQGDTEAFF. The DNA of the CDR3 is TGTGCCACCAGCAGATTACACCAGGGACAGGGAGACACTGAAGCTTTCTTT.

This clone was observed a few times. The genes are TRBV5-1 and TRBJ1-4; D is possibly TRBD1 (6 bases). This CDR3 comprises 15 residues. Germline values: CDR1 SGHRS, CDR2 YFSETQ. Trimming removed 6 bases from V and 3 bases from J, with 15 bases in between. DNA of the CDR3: TGCGCCAGCAAGGATCGGACAGATTCTAATGAAAAACTGTTTTTT. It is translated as CASKDRTDSNEKLFF.

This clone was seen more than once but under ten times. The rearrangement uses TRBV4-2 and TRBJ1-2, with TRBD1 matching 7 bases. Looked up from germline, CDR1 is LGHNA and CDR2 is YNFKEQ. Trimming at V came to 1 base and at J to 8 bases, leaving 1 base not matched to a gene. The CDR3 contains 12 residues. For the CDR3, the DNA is TGTGCCAGCAGCCAAGCAGGGGGAGGCTACACCTTC. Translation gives CASSQAGGGYTF.

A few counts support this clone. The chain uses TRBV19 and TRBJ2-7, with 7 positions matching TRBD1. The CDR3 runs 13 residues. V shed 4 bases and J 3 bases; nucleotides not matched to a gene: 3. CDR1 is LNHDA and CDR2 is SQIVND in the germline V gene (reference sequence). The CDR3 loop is CASSTRQGYEQYF. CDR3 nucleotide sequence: TGTGCCAGTAGTACTCGACAGGGCTACGAGCAGTACTTC.

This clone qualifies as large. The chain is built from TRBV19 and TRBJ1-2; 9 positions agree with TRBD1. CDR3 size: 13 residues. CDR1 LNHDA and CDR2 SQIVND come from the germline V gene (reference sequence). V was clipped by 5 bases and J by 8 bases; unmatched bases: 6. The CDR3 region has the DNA TGTGCCAGTAGTGCAGGGACAGGGTTCGGCTACACCTTC. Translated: CASSAGTGFGYTF.

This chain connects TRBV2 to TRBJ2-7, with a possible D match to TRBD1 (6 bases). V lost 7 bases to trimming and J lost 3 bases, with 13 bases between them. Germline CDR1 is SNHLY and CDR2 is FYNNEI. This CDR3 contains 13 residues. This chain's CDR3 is CASTGTSVYEQYF. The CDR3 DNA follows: TGTGCCAGCACCGGGACATCAGTCTACGAGCAGTACTTC.

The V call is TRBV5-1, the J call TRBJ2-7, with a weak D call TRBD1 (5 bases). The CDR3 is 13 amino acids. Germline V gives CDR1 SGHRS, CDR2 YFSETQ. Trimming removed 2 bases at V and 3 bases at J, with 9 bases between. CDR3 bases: TGCGCCAGCAGCTTCCGACAGAACTACGAGCAGTACTTC. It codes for CASSFRQNYEQYF. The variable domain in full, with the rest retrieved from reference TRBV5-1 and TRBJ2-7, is KAGVTQTPRYLIKTRGQQVTLSCSPISGHRSVSWYQQTPGQGLQFLFEYFSETQRNKGNFPGRFSGRQFSNSRSEMNVSTLELGDSALYLCASSFRQNYEQYFGPGTRLTVT.

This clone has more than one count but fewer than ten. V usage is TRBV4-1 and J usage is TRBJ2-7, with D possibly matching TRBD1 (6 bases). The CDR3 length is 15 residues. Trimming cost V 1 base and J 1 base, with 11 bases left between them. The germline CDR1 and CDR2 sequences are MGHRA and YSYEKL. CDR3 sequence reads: CASSQADRLSYEQYF. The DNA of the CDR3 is TGCGCCAGCAGCCAAGCCGACAGGCTATCCTACGAGCAGTACTTC.

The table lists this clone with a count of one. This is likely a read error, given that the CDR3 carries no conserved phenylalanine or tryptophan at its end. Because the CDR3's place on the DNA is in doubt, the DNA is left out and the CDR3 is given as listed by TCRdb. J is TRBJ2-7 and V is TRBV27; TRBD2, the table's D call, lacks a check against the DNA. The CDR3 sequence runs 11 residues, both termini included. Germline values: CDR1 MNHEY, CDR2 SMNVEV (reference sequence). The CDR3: CASSSNRGGGS.

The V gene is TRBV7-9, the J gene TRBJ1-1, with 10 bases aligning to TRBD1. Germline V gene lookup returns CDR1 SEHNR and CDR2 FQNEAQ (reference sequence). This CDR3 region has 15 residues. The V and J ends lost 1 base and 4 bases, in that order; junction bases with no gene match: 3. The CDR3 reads CASSLVTGGRTEAFF. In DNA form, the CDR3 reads TGTGCCAGCAGCTTAGTGACAGGGGGCCGCACTGAAGCTTTCTTT. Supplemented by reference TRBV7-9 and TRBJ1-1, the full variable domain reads DTGVSQNPRHKITKRGQNVTFRCDPISEHNRLYWYRQTLGQGPEFLTYFQNEAQLEKSRLLSDRFSAERPKGSFSTLEIQRTEQGDSAMYLCASSLVTGGRTEAFFGQGTRLTVV.

CDR3 sequence: CASRTDRYEQYF. The CDR3 nucleotides are TGTGCCAGCAGGACAGACAGATACGAGCAGTACTTC. The chain uses TRBV28 and TRBJ2-7; a possible D gene is TRBD1 (5 bases). The germline V and J ends were trimmed by 6 bases and 4 bases, with 10 bases remaining between them. The CDR3 sequence is 12 residues long. Germline assignment: CDR1 MDHEN and CDR2 SYDVKM.

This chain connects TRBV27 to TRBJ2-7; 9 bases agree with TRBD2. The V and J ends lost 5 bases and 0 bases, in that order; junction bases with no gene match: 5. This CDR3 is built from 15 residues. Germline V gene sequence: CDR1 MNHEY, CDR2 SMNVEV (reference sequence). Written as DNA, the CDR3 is TGTGCCAGCAGTATAGCGGGAGCCCCCTCCTACGAGCAGTACTTC. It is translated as CASSIAGAPSYEQYF.

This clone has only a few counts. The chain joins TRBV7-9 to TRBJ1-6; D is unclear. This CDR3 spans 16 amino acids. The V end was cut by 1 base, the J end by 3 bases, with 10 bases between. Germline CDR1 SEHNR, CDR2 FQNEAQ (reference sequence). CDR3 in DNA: TGTGCCAGCAGCTTAGGTTCGAGACACTATAATTCACCCCTCCACTTT. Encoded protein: CASSLGSRHYNSPLHF.

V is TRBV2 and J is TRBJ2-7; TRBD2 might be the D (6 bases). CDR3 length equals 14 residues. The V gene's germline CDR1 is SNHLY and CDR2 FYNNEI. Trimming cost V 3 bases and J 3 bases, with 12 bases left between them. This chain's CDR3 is CASSDGEEFYEQYF. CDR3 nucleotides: TGTGCCAGCAGTGACGGGGAGGAATTCTACGAGCAGTACTTC.

As DNA, the CDR3 is TGTGCCAGCCTGACAAAATACGAGCAGTACTTC. Its translation: CASLTKYEQYF. The chain is built from TRBV28 and TRBJ2-7; D uncertain. V lost 8 bases and J 4 bases, leaving 9 bases between the germline ends. There are 11 residues in the CDR3. The germline V gene encodes CDR1 MDHEN and CDR2 SYDVKM.

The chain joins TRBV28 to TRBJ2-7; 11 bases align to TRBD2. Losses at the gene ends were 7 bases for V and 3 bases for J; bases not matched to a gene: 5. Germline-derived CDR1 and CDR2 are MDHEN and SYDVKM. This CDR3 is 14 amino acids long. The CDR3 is CASTPGTSGYEQYF. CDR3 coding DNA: TGTGCCAGCACCCCTGGGACTAGCGGCTACGAGCAGTACTTC.

CDR3 amino acids: CASRSQGAFGYTF. In DNA, the CDR3 is TGTGCCAGCAGGTCACAGGGGGCGTTTGGCTACACCTTC. The chain couples TRBV5-6 to TRBJ1-2; TRBD1 matches 9 bases. The CDR3 is made up of 13 amino acids. Germline CDR1 and CDR2: SGHDT and YYEEEE. Germline trimming cut 5 bases from V and 7 bases from J; bases unmatched to any gene: 6.